This TCR beta chain was captured in a study of cytomegalovirus exposure and HLA in healthy donors. Vbeta (60) and Jbeta (13) primers were used in the PCR. Clones were read by immunoSEQ multiplex PCR, and TCRdb kept only the in-frame ones, dropping some. This repertoire shows under 200,000 clones, about 85% found once; its top ten account for about 5%. V dropped 5 bases and J dropped 0; count of bases not matched to a gene: 3. The CDR3 is 15 amino acids. In germline, CDR1 is MDHEN, CDR2 SYDVKM. The material sequenced was PBMCs. J is TRBJ2-7 and V is TRBV28; 11 bases fit TRBD2. The TCR sequence derives from a woman aged 45-59 years in good health and CMV-seropositive. CDR3 in amino acids: CASSETSGDSYEQYF. As DNA, the CDR3 is TGTGCCAGCAGTGAGACTAGCGGGGACTCCTACGAGCAGTACTTC.